This T cell receptor (beta chain) was sequenced in a study of cytomegalovirus exposure and HLA in healthy donors (dated by TCRdb to the late 2010s). Regarding the research as a whole: In an earlier analysis of fewer than 750 of the donors, approximately 300 Gb of sequence data and 90 million to 120 million unique TCR beta sequences from roughly 190 million T cells were reported. An early release that covered about 600 HLA-typed donors contained approximately 290 gigabases of sequencing data and tens of millions of unique TCR sequences. Of the approximately 400 genotyped donors, over 70% fell in the genetic ancestry cluster associated with self-reported Caucasian donors. The study was designed to test whether signatures of past pathogen exposure could be identified by cataloging public T cell receptors. Using immunosequencing, the study profiled T cell repertoires from about 620 subjects and related those repertoires to cytomegalovirus serostatus. In addition to the first cohort of around 670 subjects, a separate validation cohort of around 110 different subjects was used. The study combined high-throughput TCR immunosequencing, statistical association of individual TCRs with disease status, and machine learning to predict cytomegalovirus infection status. To study patterns of TCR occurrence, a later analysis re-analyzed previously published TCR beta repertoires from several hundred donors and added high-resolution HLA genotyping. Rather than drawing on any new phenotypic data, the later analysis identified candidate immune exposures from TCR beta sequences and the way those sequences occurred across donors. In an earlier analysis of around 540 of the donors, high-throughput TCR beta sequencing was used to judge whether each TCR beta V gene segment behaved as functional or pseudogenic. Donor age, sex, ethnicity and CMV serostatus were collected together with the repertoire data. A later genetic analysis used genome-wide SNP genotypes for about 60% of the roughly 700 donors, treating that subset as a discovery cohort. All discovery cohort repertoires had been generated using a single sequencing platform. Class I and class II HLA loci were covered by the typing at four-digit resolution. Typing coverage varied by locus: about 629-640 donors for A, B, C, DRB1 and DQB1; 500 to 550 for DQA1; around 610 for DPA1; approximately 490 for DPB1. Roughly 5 DR-DQ haplotypes were handled as single units for association and clustering because linkage in the cohort was strong. Among around 400 genotyped donors of the cohort, an average of approximately 240,000 unique TCR beta nucleotide sequences was sequenced per donor, of which about 18% were non-productive.

A remark on this clone: This clone's antigen is unknown.

Libraries were made using the immunoSEQ multiplex PCR assay. The multiplex PCR relied on a mix of 60 forward primers for TCR Vbeta segments and 13 reverse primers for TCR Jbeta segments. The CDR3 region of rearranged TCR beta genes was amplified from genomic DNA with a multiplex PCR assay. On the Illumina HiSeq System, the amplified TCR beta libraries were sequenced as 87-base-pair reads. As for the authors' bioinformatics: A later analysis tallied approximately 87 million unique TCR beta chains across the 550 to 850 repertoires, and approximately 9.9 million of those chains were shared by two or more donors. Raw reads were error-corrected and collapsed into unique sequences with a nearest-neighbor algorithm that merged closely related sequences to remove PCR and sequencing errors. Alignment of CDR3 sequences to IMGT reference sequences was used to assign V, D and J gene segments. For a sequence to be retained, at least a six-nucleotide match to both a V gene segment and a J gene segment was required. A rearrangement counted as productive if the CDR3 had no stop codons and remained in frame with V and J, and every other rearrangement counted as non-productive. CDR3 was defined by IMGT convention, running from the second conserved V-encoded cysteine to the conserved J-encoded phenylalanine. In an earlier analysis of around 540 of the donors, sequences lacking an unambiguous match to a single V gene segment were excluded. In an earlier analysis of several hundred of the donors, V segments were called functional above 56.7% productive rearrangements and were called segregating when the between-donor standard deviation exceeded 5%. A statistical classification framework was built to diagnose cytomegalovirus status from the catalog of TCR beta chain sequences. In a later analysis, TCR nucleotide sequences were compared against IMGT/GENE-DB human TR gene sequences so that V and J genes could be assigned. Using the TCRdist pipeline, a later analysis assigned CDR3 sequences along with most-parsimonious VDJ recombination scenarios. In a later analysis, every TCR beta chain was defined by the combination of its CDR3 amino acid sequence and its V-gene family, and reads without a unique V-gene family were dropped. To address suspected cross-contamination and a sequencing artifact, a later analysis removed approximately 600 highly shared, low-generation-probability nucleotide sequences. For each public chain, a later analysis derived a clonal expansion index from normalized ranks of inferred template counts within each repertoire. Generation probabilities in a later analysis came from a VDJ recombination model fitted to out-of-frame rearrangements, and those results were checked against IGoR. In a later analysis, hypergeometric tests were used to score TCR-TCR, TCR-HLA and TCR-CMV co-occurrence, with a repertoire-size bias correction applied to TCR pairs. A later analysis estimated false discovery rates by permuting HLA or CMV assignments 20 times. In a later analysis, co-occurring TCRs were grouped using DBSCAN, and TCRdist sequence similarity was added for clustering within HLA-allele-positive subsets. Repertoires with fewer than 30,000 or more than 120,000 public chains were left out of co-occurrence clustering, as were four to six repertoires with anomalous nucleotide sharing. As stored in TCRdb, this immuneACCESS dataset retains in-frame rearrangements with V and J assigned. A fraction of the clones does not appear; measured against another copy, unresolved V genes explain less than half of the discrepancy, and the remainder lacks a known reason. V and J calls plus clone size are reproduced from that table; the DNA served to infer D and trimming. This sample's table contains around 130,000 clones. The top ten constitute roughly 1.6% of the sample.

Trimming removed 6 bases from V and 0 bases from J, leaving 20 bases between the germline ends. The germline V gene sets CDR1 to SQVTM and CDR2 to ANQGSEA. The CDR3 starts with the cysteine, ends with the phenylalanine, and has 16 residues. The only DNA kept is the CDR3, 48 bases in frame from the first base. The research as a whole found: In a later analysis, some 18,000 TCR beta sequences were associated with specific HLA alleles at a false discovery rate of 0.05. According to a later analysis, most CMV-associated TCR beta chains appeared to be HLA-restricted, and the HLA associations seemed to be driven largely by CMV exposure. A later genetic analysis associated a missense DCLRE1C variant with V-gene and J-gene trimming of TCR beta chains, and an independent cohort replicated the association. Because the 87-base-pair reads could not distinguish some IMGT-functional V segments, including TRBV6-2 and TRBV6-3, those segments were excluded. A further reported finding was that TCR beta sequences accurately predicted the HLA-A and HLA-B alleles for most subjects in the first cohort. While some public TCRs were present in many individuals, most TCR sequences turned up only very rarely across donors. Because counts were too low, under 20 rarely observed V segments, including chromosome 9 orphons, were left out of the earlier analysis of 587 of the donors. Strong co-occurrence of HLA alleles, especially DR and DQ, made assigning TCR associations to individual alleles difficult. According to a later analysis, parvovirus B19, influenza, CMV and Epstein-Barr virus appeared linked to several top co-occurrence clusters. The cohort was sequenced for TCR beta chains only, and without alpha or paired-chain data the features that could be detected were limited. Roughly uniform sequencing depth across donors was assumed in presence/absence analyses, although this assumption may not hold. A total of about 180 TCR beta chains were listed by the study as associated with cytomegalovirus. The classifier was reported to diagnose cytomegalovirus status with high specificity and sensitivity in both the original and validation cohorts. An earlier analysis of approximately 570 of the donors showed that most TCR beta V segments appeared in productive rearrangements either about 87% or about 30% of the time, which broadly matched IMGT annotations. Because HLA typing was unavailable for some donors at each locus, only the typed subset was used in association tests. Immune exposure information for the cohort was limited to CMV serostatus. A later analysis found that HLA-associated TCR beta chains were more clonally expanded and had lower generation probabilities than equally common non-associated chains. It was suggested by the authors that the approach could potentially be generalized to other disease states and immunological phenotypes. Correlated functional status among segregating V segments might be attributable to linkage disequilibrium, but an unknown experimental factor could not be ruled out. A later genetic analysis reported fewer N-insertions in productive TCRs among donors in an Asian-associated ancestry cluster than the roughly 620-donor mean. A cluster of highly shared sequence variants was judged likely to represent a technical artifact of the sequencing pipeline. In a later analysis, TCR association rates were found to vary across HLA loci, with the most associated TCRs seen for DRB1 alleles and the fewest for HLA-C alleles. In vitro tests confirmed that a few of the cytomegalovirus-associated TCR beta chains recognize cytomegalovirus antigens.

The cohort comprised 550 to 700 healthy bone marrow donors. At the time of sampling, every cohort member was nominally healthy, though immune exposures that went unrecorded were likely present. The donor tested CMV seronegative and was one of the 352 seronegative cohort members. A peripheral blood sample was provided by each donor, and peripheral blood mononuclear cells were used for TCR beta sequencing. Genomic DNA extraction from the blood cell samples was performed with the Qiagen DNeasy Blood Extraction Kit. Sequencing was performed on PBMCs. This TCR was sampled from a woman aged 40 to 55 in good health and CMV-seronegative. The chain links TRBV29-1 with TRBJ1-1; the D gene is possibly TRBD1, with 6 bases matching. Here the CDR3 is given as CSVLGGRGRMNTEAFF. Here is the DNA: TGCAGCGTCCTAGGGGGGAGGGGGAGGATGAACACTGAAGCTTTCTTT. The entire variable domain, with the stretches around the CDR3 drawn from the reference TRBV29-1 and TRBJ1-1 proteins, is SAVISQKPSRDICQRGTSLTIQCQVDSQVTMMFWYRQQPGQSLTLIATANQGSEATYESGFVIDKFPISRPNLTFSTLTVSNMSPEDSSIYLCSVLGGRGRMNTEAFFGQGTRLTVV.